Shown below are 32 T cell receptor beta chains from a single sample sequenced in a study of T cell responses to AZD1222 COVID-19 vaccine. Sequencing used immunoSEQ multiplex PCR; TCRdb keeps in-frame clones, though not all of them. This sample has tens of thousands of clones, with around 81% found just once. The source was peripheral blood, collected 28 days after the second AZD1222 dose. The receptors shown here come from an adult who received the AZD1222 COVID-19 vaccine.

V and J are TRBV4-2 and TRBJ1-2, with D possibly TRBD1 on 5 matching bases. Germline CDR1 and CDR2: LGHNA and YNFKEQ. The germline V and J ends were trimmed by 0 bases and 8 bases, with 13 bases remaining between them. This CDR3 has 14 residues. The DNA for the CDR3 is TGTGCCAGCAGCCAAGAAGACAGAGGGAGAGGCTACACCTTC. Amino acid sequence: CASSQEDRGRGYTF.

This clone is a singleton in its sample. V is TRBV30 and J is TRBJ2-1, with 7 bases fitting TRBD1. Germline V gene sequence: CDR1 GTSNPN, CDR2 SVGIG (reference sequence). The CDR3 is 15 residues long. Losses at the gene ends were 8 bases for V and 7 bases for J; bases not matched to a gene: 17. CDR3 residues: CAMGGPRRQGNEQFF. DNA of the CDR3: TGTGCCATGGGTGGGCCCCGGCGACAGGGAAATGAGCAGTTCTTC.

V gene TRBV2 combines with J gene TRBJ2-2; 9 nucleotides align to TRBD1. This CDR3 comprises 15 residues. Trimming removed 6 bases from V and 3 bases from J; junction bases left unmatched: 5. Germline CDR1 is SNHLY and CDR2 is FYNNEI. The DNA of the CDR3 is TGTGCCAGCAGGGAACAGGGGGCTGACACCGGGGAGCTGTTTTTT. Translation: CASREQGADTGELFF.

The rearrangement joins TRBV3-1 (or the pseudogene TRBV3-2) to TRBJ2-5; D is unresolved. The CDR3 is made up of 12 amino acids. The ends were cut back, 4 bases at V and 7 bases at J, with 10 bases in the middle. CDR1 is LGHDT, CDR2 YNNKEL, per germline (reference sequence). DNA for the CDR3: TGTGCCAGCAGCCCCCCGGTGGGGACCCAGTACTTC. It is translated as CASSPPVGTQYF.

This sequence joins TRBV28 and TRBJ1-4; D gene uncertain. The CDR3 has 14 amino acids. Germline-derived CDR1 and CDR2 are MDHEN and SYDVKM. The V end lost 6 bases, the J end lost 4 bases, and 12 bases lay between the germline ends. The CDR3 loop is CASSPRRINEKLFF. In DNA form, the CDR3 reads TGTGCCAGCAGCCCGAGAAGGATTAATGAAAAACTGTTTTTT.

The chain employs TRBV5-6 and TRBJ2-3; 9 bases align to TRBD1. CDR3 length: 15 amino acids. With 4 bases clipped from V and 5 bases from J, the junction kept 8 bases outside the gene matches. Germline CDR1 and CDR2: SGHDT and YYEEEE. CDR3 in amino acids: CASSRHGTGIDTQYF. CDR3 bases: TGTGCCAGCAGCCGCCACGGGACAGGGATAGATACGCAGTATTTT.

This clone showed up just once. The chain carries TRBV5-6 and TRBJ2-2, with 12 positions matching TRBD2. Germline values: CDR1 SGHDT, CDR2 YYEEEE. V gave up 5 bases and J gave up 6 bases; unmatched junction bases: 2. The CDR3 is 14 amino acids. CDR3 residues: CASRLAGGSGELFF. The DNA of the CDR3 is TGTGCCAGCAGACTAGCGGGGGGATCCGGGGAGCTGTTTTTT.

This chain connects TRBV7-2 to TRBJ2-1; D possibly corresponds to TRBD2 (7 bases). CDR3 length: 14 residues. The V and J ends lost 5 bases and 10 bases respectively, with 18 bases between them. In germline, CDR1 is SGHTA, CDR2 FQGNSA. CDR3 residues: CASSGRGAPGEQFF. The CDR3 bases are TGTGCCAGCAGCGGCCGGGGGGCGCCAGGGGAGCAGTTCTTC.

This clone has a handful of counts. The chain carries TRBV4-1 and TRBJ2-5, with TRBD1 matching over 7 bases. J was trimmed by 0 bases and V by 1 base; bases with no gene match: 5. CDR1 and CDR2 (germline): MGHRA, YSYEKL. The CDR3 spans 16 residues. The CDR3 is CASSQGLDRYQETQYF. The DNA of the CDR3 is TGCGCCAGCAGCCAAGGGTTGGACAGGTACCAAGAGACCCAGTACTTC.

J is TRBJ2-5 and V is TRBV10-2; 8 bases are shared with TRBD1. The V gene end was trimmed by 7 bases and the J gene end by 5 bases; junction bases not matched to a gene: 12. Germline V gene sequence: CDR1 WSHSY, CDR2 SAAADI. This CDR3 is 15 amino acids long. Here the CDR3 DNA reads TGCGCCAGCAAAACCCAACAGGGGGTGGTGGAGACCCAGTACTTC. It specifies CASKTQQGVVETQYF.

Here the CDR3 reads CASSLPSASSYEQYF. The CDR3 nucleotides are TGTGCCAGCAGCTTACCATCCGCCAGCTCCTACGAGCAGTACTTC. This rearrangement joins TRBV5-4 to TRBJ2-7, with D unresolved. CDR1 and CDR2 from the germline V gene are SGHNT and YYREEE (reference sequence). CDR3 length equals 15 residues. With 2 bases removed from V and 0 bases from J, the gap between germline ends came to 12 bases.

The chain carries TRBV6-1 and TRBJ2-7; no clear D gene. Trimming pared 2 bases from V and 2 bases from J, leaving 10 bases between. Looked up from germline, CDR1 is MNHNS and CDR2 is SASEGT. The CDR3 consists of 14 residues. The CDR3 DNA reads as TGTGCCAGCAGTGAACCTAGGCGAACCTACGAGCAGTACTTC. Translated, it gives CASSEPRRTYEQYF.

This chain joins TRBV5-6 and TRBJ1-1; D gene ambiguous. Trimming took 4 bases from V and 2 from J, leaving 9 bases between them. The CDR3 consists of 13 residues. Germline CDR1 SGHDT, CDR2 YYEEEE. The CDR3 region has the DNA TGTGCCAGCAGCCCCGGACTAAACACTGAAGCTTTCTTT. Its translation: CASSPGLNTEAFF. The full variable domain, completed using reference TRBV5-6 and TRBJ1-1, is DAGVTQSPTHLIKTRGQQVTLRCSPKSGHDTVSWYQQALGQGPQFIFQYYEEEERQRGNFPDRFSGHQFPNYSSELNVNALLLGDSALYLCASSPGLNTEAFFGQGTRLTVV.

The chain recombines TRBV4-3 with TRBJ1-3, with TRBD1 identical over 7 bases. V trimming: 1 base; J trimming: 4 bases; junction bases outside the gene matches: 7. Germline V lookup: CDR1 LGHNA, CDR2 YSLEER. This CDR3 is 16 amino acids long. CDR3 bases: TGCGCCAGCAGCCAAGGACCAGGGGGTCAAGGAAACACCATATATTTT. It is translated as CASSQGPGGQGNTIYF.

The V call is TRBV27, the J call TRBJ1-1; D is unclear. Trimming pared 3 bases from V and 6 bases from J, leaving 11 bases between. This CDR3 spans 13 amino acids. Germline CDR1 MNHEY, CDR2 SMNVEV (reference sequence). CDR3 nucleotides: TGTGCCAGCAGTTTCTTTACGGGCTCTGAAGCTTTCTTT. This gives the protein CASSFFTGSEAFF.

This clone was seen only a few times. The J gene is TRBJ2-7, the V gene TRBV5-4, with 8 bases identical to TRBD2. This CDR3 region has 13 residues. Germline V lookup: CDR1 SGHNT, CDR2 YYREEE (reference sequence). V gave up 4 bases and J gave up 5 bases; unmatched junction bases: 5. The CDR3 DNA follows: TGTGCCAGCAGCCGGGGGGGCGGGGACGAGCAGTACTTC. Translation gives CASSRGGGDEQYF.

V usage is TRBV7-2 and J usage is TRBJ2-7; no firm D call. Trimming removed 4 bases from V and 0 bases from J, with 7 bases in between. The CDR3 runs 13 residues. Germline loops: CDR1 SGHTA, CDR2 FQGNSA. CDR3 sequence (DNA): TGTGCCAGCAGCTCCACCAACTCCTACGAGCAGTACTTC. Translating gives CASSSTNSYEQYF. Together with reference TRBV7-2 and TRBJ2-7, the CDR3 gives the full variable domain: GAGVSQSPSNKVTEKGKDVELRCDPISGHTALYWYRQSLGQGLEFLIYFQGNSAPDKSGLPSDRFSAERTGGSVSTLTIQRTQQEDSAVYLCASSSTNSYEQYFGPGTRLTVT.

This chain uses TRBV2 with TRBJ2-1, with D perhaps TRBD2 (6 bases). Germline V gene data show CDR1 as SNHLY and CDR2 as FYNNEI. Trimming pared 3 bases from V and 12 bases from J, leaving 12 bases between. CDR3 length equals 12 residues. The CDR3 loop is CASSESGDGQFF. CDR3 in DNA: TGTGCCAGCAGTGAGTCGGGGGATGGGCAGTTCTTC.

The sample holds many counts of this clone. The chain links TRBV16 to TRBJ1-5; the D is unclear. The CDR3 covers 13 residues. Per germline, CDR1 KGHSY and CDR2 FQNENV. Trimming cost V 8 bases and J 0 bases, with 8 bases left between them. The CDR3 DNA reads TGTGCCAGCGGCTCGAATAGCAATCAGCCCCAGCATTTT. Translation: CASGSNSNQPQHF. Complete variable domain (other parts from reference TRBV16 and TRBJ1-5): GEEVAQTPKHLVRGEGQKAKLYCAPIKGHSYVFWYQQVLKNEFKFLISFQNENVFDETGMPKERFSAKCLPNSPCSLEIQATKLEDSAVYFCASGSNSNQPQHFGDGTRLSIL.

The chain carries TRBV19 and TRBJ2-2; 12 bases line up with TRBD2. CDR1 and CDR2 (germline): LNHDA, SQIVND (reference sequence). The J segment lost 5 bases and the V segment lost 4 bases, leaving 2 bases of the junction unmatched. CDR3 length: 15 amino acids. CDR3 loop: CASSTTSGGTGELFF. In DNA form, the CDR3 reads TGTGCCAGTAGTACGACTAGCGGGGGTACCGGGGAGCTGTTTTTT.

V is TRBV19 and J is TRBJ1-2, with D possibly being TRBD1 (6 bases). CDR3 size: 13 residues. V dropped 6 bases and J dropped 4 bases, with 12 bases sitting between them. From germline, CDR1 is LNHDA and CDR2 SQIVND (reference sequence). The CDR3 region is CASRATGFYGYTF. The CDR3 DNA sequence: TGTGCCAGTAGGGCTACAGGGTTCTATGGCTACACCTTC. Full variable domain (remainder filled in from reference TRBV19 and TRBJ1-2): DGGITQSPKYLFRKEGQNVTLSCEQNLNHDAMYWYRQDPGQGLRLIYYSQIVNDFQKGDIAEGYSVSREKKESFPLTVTSAQKNPTAFYLCASRATGFYGYTFGSGTRLTVV.

J is TRBJ1-3 and V is TRBV11-2; 8 nucleotides agree with TRBD1. V was pared by 5 bases and J by 4 bases, with 4 bases of the junction left unmatched. The CDR3 is made up of 14 amino acids. Germline V gene lookup returns CDR1 SGHAT and CDR2 FQNNGV. The CDR3 DNA reads as TGTGCCAGCAGCCCCGGGACAGGAGGAAACACCATATATTTT. Translation gives CASSPGTGGNTIYF. Based on the CDR3 plus reference TRBV11-2 and TRBJ1-3, the full variable domain is EAGVAQSPRYKIIEKRQSVAFWCNPISGHATLYWYQQILGQGPKLLIQFQNNGVVDDSQLPKDRFSAERLKGVDSTLKIQPAKLEDSAVYLCASSPGTGGNTIYFGEGSWLTVV.

The chain joins TRBV6-2 or TRBV6-3 to TRBJ2-1; 7 bases line up with TRBD2. The CDR3 runs 17 residues. V dropped 2 bases and J dropped 0; count of bases not matched to a gene: 7. Germline V gene sequence: CDR1 MNHEY, CDR2 SVGEGT. CDR3 in amino acids: CASSYEGSGYSYNEQFF. CDR3 coding DNA: TGTGCCAGCAGTTACGAAGGTAGCGGGTACTCCTACAATGAGCAGTTCTTC.

The chain has TRBV2 and TRBJ1-6, with D perhaps matching TRBD1 (6 bases). Trimming pared 7 bases from V and 6 bases from J, leaving 13 bases between. Germline-derived CDR1 and CDR2 are SNHLY and FYNNEI. The CDR3 covers 14 residues. Here the CDR3 DNA reads TGTGCCAGCAATGGGGGCATTCCTAATTCACCCCTCCACTTT. Its translation: CASNGGIPNSPLHF.

This clone appeared a few times. At the DNA level, this CDR3 is encoded by other sequences in the same sample as well. The J gene is TRBJ2-5, the V gene TRBV5-1; D unclear. The CDR3 loop spans 11 amino acids. The ends were cut back, 5 bases at V and 1 base at J, with 3 bases in the middle. The V gene's germline CDR1 is SGHRS and CDR2 YFSETQ. CDR3 nucleotide sequence: TGCGCCAGCAGTTCCCAAGAGACCCAGTACTTC. As protein: CASSSQETQYF.

The chain combines TRBV30 with TRBJ2-2, with D perhaps matching TRBD1 (5 bases). Trimming removed 2 bases at V and 4 bases at J, with 14 bases between. The CDR3 totals 15 residues. Germline CDR1 reads GTSNPN; CDR2 reads SVGIG (reference sequence). The CDR3 sequence is CAWSLEGVRTGELFF. The DNA for the CDR3 is TGTGCCTGGAGTTTGGAAGGGGTTCGCACCGGGGAGCTGTTTTTT.

V is TRBV2 and J is TRBJ2-7; 9 positions agree with TRBD1. The CDR3 is made up of 14 amino acids. V was clipped by 6 bases and J by 2 bases; unmatched bases: 5. Germline loops: CDR1 SNHLY, CDR2 FYNNEI. As DNA, the CDR3 is TGTGCCAGCAGCCTACAGGGGGCTACCTACGAGCAGTACTTC. Amino acids: CASSLQGATYEQYF.

The CDR3 DNA sequence: TGTGCCAGCAGCCAGCGGGACCGGGGATCGGGGGGCTACACCTTC. As protein: CASSQRDRGSGGYTF. The V and J genes are TRBV7-9 and TRBJ1-2; D perhaps matches TRBD1 (5 bases). The CDR3 covers 15 residues. Per germline, CDR1 SEHNR and CDR2 FQNEAQ (reference sequence). With 5 bases removed from V and 8 bases from J, the gap between germline ends came to 21 bases.

The chain employs TRBV7-8 and TRBJ1-6; 7 nucleotides align to TRBD1. The germline V gene encodes CDR1 SGHVS and CDR2 FQNEAQ. The ends lost 5 bases at V and 4 bases at J; junction bases unmatched: 2. This CDR3 has 14 residues. This chain's CDR3 is CASSIQGYNSPLHF. The CDR3 coding sequence is TGTGCCAGCAGCATACAGGGGTATAATTCACCCCTCCACTTT.

V and J are TRBV24-1 and TRBJ1-2; D uncertain. Trimming removed 0 bases from V and 2 bases from J, with 12 bases in between. The CDR3 runs to 16 residues. From germline, CDR1 is KGHDR and CDR2 SFDVKD. CDR3 nucleotide sequence: TGTGCCACCAGTGATTTGCCGACGACCGAGAACTATGGCTACACCTTC. Protein: CATSDLPTTENYGYTF.

The rearrangement joins TRBV11-2 to TRBJ1-5; D ambiguous. This CDR3 comprises 13 residues. V was pared by 3 bases and J by 3 bases, with 6 bases between. Germline-derived CDR1 and CDR2 are SGHAT and FQNNGV. CDR3 DNA sequence: TGTGCCAGCAGCTTTACCCTCAATCAGCCCCAGCATTTT. Its translation: CASSFTLNQPQHF.

The chain recombines TRBV2 with TRBJ2-7; tentative D call: TRBD1 (5 bases). Trimming took 6 bases from V and 3 from J, leaving 12 bases between them. Germline CDR1 and CDR2: SNHLY and FYNNEI. This CDR3 contains 13 residues. In DNA, the CDR3 is TGTGCCAGCAGAAAGCTGGGGCGCTACGAGCAGTACTTC. Its protein is CASRKLGRYEQYF. Looking up the rest from reference TRBV2 and TRBJ2-7 gives the full variable domain: EPEVTQTPSHQVTQMGQEVILRCVPISNHLYFYWYRQILGQKVEFLVSFYNNEISEKSEIFDDQFSVERPDGSNFTLKIRSTKLEDSAMYFCASRKLGRYEQYFGPGTRLTVT.